This T cell receptor beta chain was identified during a study of cytomegalovirus exposure and HLA in healthy donors. As for the study in general: Researchers found that approximately 85% of over 350 genotyped donors fell within the Caucasian-associated ancestry cluster.

On this clone: Its specificity is unknown.

13 Jbeta primers and 60 Vbeta primers were used for the PCR. The repertoire was sequenced with immunoSEQ multiplex PCR; TCRdb's copy has only in-frame clones and lacks some. The sample has 150,000 or so clones, 75% to 85% seen once. Study-level results: In an earlier analysis, about 87% or about 30%: the productive usage of most TCR beta V segments. A later analysis linked a missense DCLRE1C variant to TCR beta V- and J-gene trimming.

The specimen sequenced was PBMCs. This clonotype was sampled from a man aged 25 to 40 in good health and CMV-seropositive.

CDR3 bases: TGTGCCAGTTTCCCTGGGCAGGGGGCCGTAGATACGCAGTATTTT. Amino acids: CASFPGQGAVDTQYF. The rearrangement joins TRBV19 to TRBJ2-3; 8 bases align to TRBD1. This CDR3 region has 15 residues. The V gene end was trimmed by 8 bases and the J gene end by 5 bases; junction bases not matched to a gene: 12. Germline CDR1 LNHDA, CDR2 SQIVND (reference sequence).